The entry below describes one TCR beta chain. The source of the sample is a study of T cell changes during pregnancy in multiple sclerosis. Looked up from germline, CDR1 is SGHTA and CDR2 is FQGNSA. The CDR3 has 17 amino acids. Losses at the gene ends were 2 bases for V and 7 bases for J; bases not matched to a gene: 8. Measured with immunoSEQ multiplex PCR; TCRdb has only the in-frame clones, and not every one. The repertoire holds over 50,000 clones, 87% seen once, with 5.3% in the top ten. J is TRBJ2-7 and V is TRBV7-2, with 16 bases aligning to TRBD2. The TCR originated in a human donor whose cells served as feeder cells for cultures in a pregnancy study. Sequencing input: peripheral blood from another person, used as feeder cells. CDR3 sequence (DNA): TGTGCCAGCAGCTTACCGGGACTAGCGGGAGGGTCTAGGGAGCAGTACTTC. Amino acid sequence: CASSLPGLAGGSREQYF.